This T cell receptor beta chain appears in the sequencing data of a study of blood T cell repertoires in COVID-19. As for the study in general: Donors in the United States, Italy and Spain gave samples during acute or convalescent COVID-19. PBMCs, B-cell-depleted T cells, or T cells were the source of the cDNA or gDNA that made up the material.

This CDR3 spans 14 amino acids. With 8 bases clipped from V and 2 bases from J, the junction kept 2 bases outside the gene matches. Germline V lookup: CDR1 SGHDN, CDR2 FVKESK. In the original processing: Counts of nucleated cells, estimated from reference gene primer amplification, were obtained. Using immunoSEQ multiplex PCR, the repertoire was profiled, and TCRdb retains in-frame clones only, with some absent. The V and J calls and the clone size are those of that table, but D and trimming were determined from the DNA. This sample has some 120,000 clones, with 70% to 75% found just once. The sequence was collected from a man between 60 and 75 years old with acute or convalescent COVID-19. Sequences were obtained from peripheral blood. V and J are TRBV14 and TRBJ1-6, with 8 bases matching TRBD1. The CDR3 coding sequence is TGTGCCAGCCAGGGGGCAACCTATAATTCACCCCTCCACTTT. Translation gives CASQGATYNSPLHF.